A selection of T cell receptor beta chains follows, all from one sample in a study of T cell responses to AZD1222 COVID-19 vaccine. The assay was immunoSEQ multiplex PCR, and TCRdb's table has in-frame clones only and misses some. The sample yields 90,000 to 120,000 clones, roughly 84% seen once. This specimen was peripheral blood, taken on day 0 of AZD1222 vaccination. These receptors were obtained from an adult in good health. Both conserved end residues are part of each CDR3. Fields, in order: CDR3 length, J gene, V gene, clone size, D gene, CDR3 DNA, CDR3 protein. D genes are given only for firm matches. Size is stated for part of the rows, as once, few or many counts, or as a class when the clone is expanded.

>16|TRBJ2-2|TRBV9|.|TRBD2
TGTGCCAGCAGCCCCATCGGGGGGGCCCACCCCGGGGAGCTGTTTTTT
CASSPIGGAHPGELFF
>14|TRBJ1-2|TRBV6-5|.|TRBD1
TGTGCCAGCAGTAGACGTGGGACAGGGGAGGGCTACACCTTC
CASSRRGTGEGYTF
>14|TRBJ1-1|TRBV7-6|.|.
TGTGCCAGCAGCCCACAGGGAACGAACACTGAAGCTTTCTTT
CASSPQGTNTEAFF
>14|TRBJ1-1|TRBV5-4|once|.
TGTGCCAGCAGCTTCGGGGCCGACGAGACTGAAGCTTTCTTT
CASSFGADETEAFF
>17|TRBJ2-5|TRBV9|.|TRBD2
TGTGCCAGCAGCGTAGAATGGCGGGGGGGTACCCAAGAGACCCAGTACTTC
CASSVEWRGGTQETQYF
>16|TRBJ2-6|TRBV11-2|once|.
TGTGCCAGCAGCCGCCTACGGGGAGCTGGGGCCAACGTCCTGACTTTC
CASSRLRGAGANVLTF
>14|TRBJ1-2|TRBV5-1|.|.
TGCGCCAGCAGCTTGACCCAGAGGCCGGATGGCTACACCTTC
CASSLTQRPDGYTF
>15|TRBJ2-7|TRBV9|.|TRBD1
TGTGCCAGCAGCGTAGCTACTGGACAGGTCACCGAGCAGTACTTC
CASSVATGQVTEQYF
>13|TRBJ1-1|TRBV18|once|.
TGTGCCAGCTCACCGATCGAGGCGACTGAAGCTTTCTTT
CASSPIEATEAFF
>16|TRBJ1-1|TRBV5-1|.|TRBD1
TGCGCCAGCCGATTAGGATTTGAGGGGGCGGACACTGAAGCTTTCTTT
CASRLGFEGADTEAFF
>17|TRBJ2-1|TRBV19|.|.
TGTGCCAGTAGTATACCACCGGGGCTGGGGGGTCACAATGAGCAGTTCTTC
CASSIPPGLGGHNEQFF
>17|TRBJ2-5|TRBV7-2|once|TRBD2
TGTGCCAGCAGCTTTAACCCCCCGGCGGGGGGATGGGAGACCCAGTACTTC
CASSFNPPAGGWETQYF
>18|TRBJ2-1|TRBV19|.|TRBD1
TGTGCCAGTAGTCGGGGGACAGGGGGTTTAAGCATATACAATGAGCAGTTCTTC
CASSRGTGGLSIYNEQFF
>15|TRBJ1-5|TRBV5-6|.|TRBD1
TGTGCCAGCAGCTTCCGGGACAGGGGGCATCAGCCCCAGCATTTT
CASSFRDRGHQPQHF
>16|TRBJ1-6|TRBV5-1|few|.
TGCGCCAGCAGCTTGGATTCTCAGGGACCTAATTCACCCCTCCACTTT
CASSLDSQGPNSPLHF
>11|TRBJ1-2|TRBV19|.|.
TGTGCCAGTAGACTTGACAGTGGCTACACCTTC
CASRLDSGYTF
>15|TRBJ1-1|TRBV2|.|.
TGTGCCAGCAAGAATACCCTGACAGGAACTCCCTCAGCTTTCTTT
CASKNTLTGTPSAFF
>17|TRBJ1-5|TRBV28|.|TRBD1
TGTGCCAGCAGTTTACCGGGGACAGGGGTATCTCGACAGCCCCAGCATTTT
CASSLPGTGVSRQPQHF
>13|TRBJ2-7|TRBV27|.|.
TGTGCCAGCAGTTTATACCAGCGAAGGGAGCAGTACTTC
CASSLYQRREQYF
>15|TRBJ2-1|TRBV10-3|.|TRBD2
TGTGCCATCAGTGAGTCTAGCGGGGGGGTGAATGAGCAGTTCTTC
CAISESSGGVNEQFF
>19|TRBJ1-3|TRBV30|.|.
TGTGCCTGGAGTGTAAGGGGTCCGGGGACGGTCCTCTCTGGAAACACCATATATTTT
CAWSVRGPGTVLSGNTIYF
>15|TRBJ2-3|TRBV7-2|.|.
TGTGCCAGCAGCTTTAACAGATTAAACACAGATACGCAGTATTTT
CASSFNRLNTDTQYF